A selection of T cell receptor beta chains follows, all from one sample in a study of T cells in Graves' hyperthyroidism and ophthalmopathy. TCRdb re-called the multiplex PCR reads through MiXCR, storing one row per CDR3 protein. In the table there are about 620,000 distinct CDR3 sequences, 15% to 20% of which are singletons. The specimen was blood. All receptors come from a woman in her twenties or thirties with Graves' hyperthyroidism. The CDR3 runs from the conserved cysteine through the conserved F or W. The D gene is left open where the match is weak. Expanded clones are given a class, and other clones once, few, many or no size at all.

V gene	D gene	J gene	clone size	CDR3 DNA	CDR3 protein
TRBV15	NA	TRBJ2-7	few	TGTGCCACCAGCATACACCCCAGGGCGCACGAGCAGTACTTC	CATSIHPRAHEQYF
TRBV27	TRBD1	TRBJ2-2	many	TGTGCCAGCAGTTGGACAGGGGAAACCGGGGAGCTGTTTTTT	CASSWTGETGELFF
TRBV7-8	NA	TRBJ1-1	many	TGTGCCAGCAGCGGGGACGCGGGGTCGTACACTGAAGCTTTCTTT	CASSGDAGSYTEAFF
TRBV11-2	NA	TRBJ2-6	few	TGTGCCAGCAGGGGGGTGCAGTACACGGTCGGGGCCAACGTCCTGACTTTC	CASRGVQYTVGANVLTF
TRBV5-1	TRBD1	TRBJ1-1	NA	TGCGCCAGCAGCTTGAGGGGGCCTGGGTCGCCCACTGAAGCTTTCTTT	CASSLRGPGSPTEAFF
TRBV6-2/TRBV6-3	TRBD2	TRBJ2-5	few	TGTGCCAGCAGTTACCCCCGGGGGGGATTAGAGACCCAGTACTTC	CASSYPRGGLETQYF
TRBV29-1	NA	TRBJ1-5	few	TGCAGCGTTGGGTCTTCTCAGCCCCAGCATTTT	CSVGSSQPQHF
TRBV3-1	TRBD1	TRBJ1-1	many	TGTGCCAGCAGCTCAACCGGGACAGGGTCGACTTTCTTT	CASSSTGTGSTFF
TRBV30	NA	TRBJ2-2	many	TGTGCCTGGATGCCTGATACGTTGGGCGGGGAGCTGTTTTTT	CAWMPDTLGGELFF
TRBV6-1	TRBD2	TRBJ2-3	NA	TGTGCCACCCTCCCCAGCGGGAGGGCCGGGGATACGCAGTATTTT	CATLPSGRAGDTQYF
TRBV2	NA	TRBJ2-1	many	TGTGCCAGCAGTGAAGAGTCAGGCCTATACAATGAGCAGTTCTTC	CASSEESGLYNEQFF
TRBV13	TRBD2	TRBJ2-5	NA	TGTGCCAGCAGCACCCGGACTAGCGGGAGTATCCGGGAGACCCAGTACTTC	CASSTRTSGSIRETQYF
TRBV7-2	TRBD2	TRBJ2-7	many	TGTGCCAGCAGCCAATCCCAACTAGCGGGAGGGTTTTACGAGCAGTACTTC	CASSQSQLAGGFYEQYF
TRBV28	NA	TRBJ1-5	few	TGTGCCAGCAGTCTGCCCGGGACCGTTTATCAGCCCCAGCATTTT	CASSLPGTVYQPQHF
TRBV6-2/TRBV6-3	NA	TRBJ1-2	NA	TGTGCCAGCAGTTTTCGGGGACGATCAAACTATGGCTACACCTTC	CASSFRGRSNYGYTF
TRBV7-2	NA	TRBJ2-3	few	TGTGCCAGCAGCCCGGGGTGGGCGGGAAGCTCTCCAGATACGCAGTATTTT	CASSPGWAGSSPDTQYF
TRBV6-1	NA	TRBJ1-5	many	TGTGCCAGCAGTAAGACCGGGCCTCAGCCCCAGCATTTT	CASSKTGPQPQHF
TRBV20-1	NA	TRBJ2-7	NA	TGCAGTGCTAGTCAGGGATCCTACGAGCAGTACTTC	CSASQGSYEQYF
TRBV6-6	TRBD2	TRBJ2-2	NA	TGTGCCAGCAGTTACGGACTAGCGGGAGGTTTGGGGGAGCTGTTTTTT	CASSYGLAGGLGELFF
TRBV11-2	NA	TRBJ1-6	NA	TGTGCCAGCAGCTTAGTGGGGACGGCGGATTCACCCCTCCACTTT	CASSLVGTADSPLHF
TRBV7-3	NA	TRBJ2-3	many	TGTGCCAGCAGGCAAACAGGCACAGATACGCAGTATTTT	CASRQTGTDTQYF
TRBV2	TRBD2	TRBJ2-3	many	TGTGCCAGCAGTGATCTAGCGGAGAGCACAGATACGCAGTATTTT	CASSDLAESTDTQYF
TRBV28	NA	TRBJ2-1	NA	TGTGCCAGCAGTTTTTCGGGGTTTTGGTTCTTC	CASSFSGFWFF
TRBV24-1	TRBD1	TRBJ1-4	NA	TGTGCCACCAGTGATCCTGGGACAGGGGGGAATGAAAAACTGTTTTTT	CATSDPGTGGNEKLFF
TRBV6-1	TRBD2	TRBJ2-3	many	TGTGCCAGCAGCCGGCAAGGGGCGGGAGGCGGGGATACGCAGTATTTT	CASSRQGAGGGDTQYF
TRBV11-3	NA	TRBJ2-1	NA	TGTGCCAGCAGCTTAGACCACTCCTCCTACAATGAGCAGTTCTTC	CASSLDHSSYNEQFF
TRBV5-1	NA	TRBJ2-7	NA	TGCGCCAGCAGCTTGGCCAGGGGAGCTCACGAGCAGTACTTC	CASSLARGAHEQYF
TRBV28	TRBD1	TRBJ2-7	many	TGTGCCAGCAGTTCGGGACAGAAGAAGCAGTACTTC	CASSSGQKKQYF
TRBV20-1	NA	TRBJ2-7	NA	TGCAGTGCAAGGACGGACGACTACGAGCAGTACTTC	CSARTDDYEQYF
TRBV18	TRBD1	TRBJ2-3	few	TGTGCCAGCTCACCCCCAAATGGGCAGGGGGCGGAAGATACGCAGTATTTT	CASSPPNGQGAEDTQYF
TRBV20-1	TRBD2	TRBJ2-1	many	TGCAGTGCTAGCTCACCGGGACTAGCGGCGAACAATGAGCAGTTCTTC	CSASSPGLAANNEQFF
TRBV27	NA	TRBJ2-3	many	TGTGCCAGCAGTATCTCTTCTAGCACAGATACGCAGTATTTT	CASSISSSTDTQYF
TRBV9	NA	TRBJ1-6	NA	TGTGCCAGCAGCGTAGCTGTGGGCGGTAATTCACCCCTCCACTTT	CASSVAVGGNSPLHF
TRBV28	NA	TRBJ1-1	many	TGTGCCAGCAGTTTAGGGACTGCGAACACTGAAGCTTTCTTT	CASSLGTANTEAFF
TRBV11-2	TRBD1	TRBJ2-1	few	TGTGCCAGCAGCTTAGATATTGGGACAGGGTACAATGAGCAGCTCTTC	CASSLDIGTGYNEQLF
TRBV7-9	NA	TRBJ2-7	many	TGTGCCAGCAGCCCTCCTCCCTCCTACGAGCAGTACTTC	CASSPPPSYEQYF
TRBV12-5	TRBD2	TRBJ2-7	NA	TGTGCTAGTGGTTTCCGGACTAGCGGAGCCCACTACGAGCAGTACTTC	CASGFRTSGAHYEQYF
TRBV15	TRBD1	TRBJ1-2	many	TGTGCCACCAGCTTTGGCGGGACAGAGGTCTATGGCTACACCTTC	CATSFGGTEVYGYTF
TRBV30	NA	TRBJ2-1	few	TGTGCCTGGAGTGTTATCAGGACTCAAGTCCAGTACAATGAGCAGTTCTTC	CAWSVIRTQVQYNEQFF
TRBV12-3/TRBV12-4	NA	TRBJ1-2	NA	TGTGCCAGCAGTTTTGATACGAACCCTTATGGCTACACCTTC	CASSFDTNPYGYTF
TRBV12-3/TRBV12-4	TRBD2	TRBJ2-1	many	TGTGCCAGCAGCCGCGGGAGGGGGTCCTACAATGAGCAGTTCTTC	CASSRGRGSYNEQFF
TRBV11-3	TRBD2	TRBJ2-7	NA	TGTGCCAGCAGCTTAAAGCTAGCGGGCGACTACGAGCAGTACTTC	CASSLKLAGDYEQYF
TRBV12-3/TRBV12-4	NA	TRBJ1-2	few	TGTGCCAGCAGCGGGGCCCTGAACTATGGCTACACCTTC	CASSGALNYGYTF
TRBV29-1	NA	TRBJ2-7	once	TGCAGCGTTGGACAAGGTACTGGCAAGCAGTACTTC	CSVGQGTGKQYF